This TCR beta chain was sequenced for a study of cytotoxic CD8 clonotypes in ibrutinib-treated CLL. Background on the study: In all, more than ten patients were relapsed/refractory, roughly 15 were treatment-naive and roughly 18 were IGHV unmutated.

Profiling relied on immunoSEQ multiplex PCR, and the TCRdb table lists in-frame clones only, not all of them. The table has 50,000 to 65,000 clones, less than 60% seen once. This clone occurred a few times. The CDR3 extends over 15 amino acids. Per germline, CDR1 SGHDT and CDR2 YYEEEE. V was pared by 4 bases and J by 8 bases, with 18 bases between. Specimen: PBMCs, collected after 12 months of ibrutinib treatment. The rearrangement joins TRBV5-6 to TRBJ2-2, with D perhaps being TRBD1 or TRBD2 (5 bases each). The clonotype comes from a human donor with chronic lymphocytic leukemia. CDR3 residues: CASSLGVFLVGELFF. Written as DNA, the CDR3 is TGTGCCAGCAGCCTGGGGGTCTTCCTTGTAGGGGAGCTGTTTTTT.